This T cell receptor (beta chain) emerged from a study of neurological immune-mediated disorders. V was cut by 6 bases and J by 0 bases, with 15 bases left in between. The CDR3 has 15 residues. Germline V lookup: CDR1 MDHEN, CDR2 SYDVKM. The authors made cDNA by 5'RACE with 10-nucleotide random UMIs. One entry per CDR3 protein results from TCRdb running MiXCR on the 5' RACE reads. Altogether 30,000 to 40,000 distinct CDR3 sequences are present, about 7% being singletons, with the ten largest covering around 4.5%. This clonotype occurred many times. This chain links TRBV28 with TRBJ2-7; D is undetermined. This sequence was found in a middle-aged woman in good health. The specimen was PBMCs. The CDR3 bases are TGTGCCAGCAGCCGGGCCGGCAGTAGCTCCTACGAGCAGTACTTC. It translates to CASSRAGSSSYEQYF.